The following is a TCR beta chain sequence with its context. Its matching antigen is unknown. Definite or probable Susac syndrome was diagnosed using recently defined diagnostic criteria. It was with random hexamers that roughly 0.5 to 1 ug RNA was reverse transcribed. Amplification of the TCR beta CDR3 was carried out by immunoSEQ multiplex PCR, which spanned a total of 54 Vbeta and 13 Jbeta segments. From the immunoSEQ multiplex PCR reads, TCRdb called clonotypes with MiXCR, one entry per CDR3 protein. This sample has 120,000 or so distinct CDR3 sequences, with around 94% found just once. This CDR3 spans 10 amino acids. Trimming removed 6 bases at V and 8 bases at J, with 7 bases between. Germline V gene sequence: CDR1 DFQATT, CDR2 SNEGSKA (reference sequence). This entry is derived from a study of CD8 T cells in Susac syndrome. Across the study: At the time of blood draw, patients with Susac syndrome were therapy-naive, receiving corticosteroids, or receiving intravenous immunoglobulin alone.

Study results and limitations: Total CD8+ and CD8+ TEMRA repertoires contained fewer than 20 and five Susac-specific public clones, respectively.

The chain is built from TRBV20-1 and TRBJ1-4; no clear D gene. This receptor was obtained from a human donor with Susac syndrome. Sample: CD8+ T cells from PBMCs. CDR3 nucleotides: TGCAGTGCCCCGAGGGAAAAACTGTTTTTT. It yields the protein CSAPREKLFF.